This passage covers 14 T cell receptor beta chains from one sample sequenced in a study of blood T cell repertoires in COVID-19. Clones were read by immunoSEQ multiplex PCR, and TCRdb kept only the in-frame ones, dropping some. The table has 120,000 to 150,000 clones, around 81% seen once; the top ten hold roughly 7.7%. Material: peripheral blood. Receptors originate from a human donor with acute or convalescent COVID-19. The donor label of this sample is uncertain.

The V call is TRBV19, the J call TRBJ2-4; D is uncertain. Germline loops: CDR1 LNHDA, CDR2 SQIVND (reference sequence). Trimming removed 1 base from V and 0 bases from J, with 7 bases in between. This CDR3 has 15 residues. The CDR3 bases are TGTGCCAGTAGTATAGGGCGGCAAGCCAAAAACATTCAGTACTTC. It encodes CASSIGRQAKNIQYF.

The CDR3, as DNA: TGTGCCAGCAGGGGGGGGATTGGCACTGAAGCTTTCTTT. Its protein is CASRGGIGTEAFF. The rearrangement uses TRBV6-5 and TRBJ1-1; tentative D call: TRBD1 (5 bases). Germline values: CDR1 MNHEY, CDR2 SVGAGI. The V end was cut by 6 bases, the J end by 4 bases, with 12 bases between. This CDR3 spans 13 amino acids.

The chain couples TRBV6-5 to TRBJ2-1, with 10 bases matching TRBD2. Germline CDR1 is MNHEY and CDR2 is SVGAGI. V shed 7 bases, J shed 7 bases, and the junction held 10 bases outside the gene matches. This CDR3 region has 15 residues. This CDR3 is CASTTGEAGGNEQFF. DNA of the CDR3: TGTGCCAGCACCACAGGTGAAGCGGGGGGGAATGAGCAGTTCTTC.

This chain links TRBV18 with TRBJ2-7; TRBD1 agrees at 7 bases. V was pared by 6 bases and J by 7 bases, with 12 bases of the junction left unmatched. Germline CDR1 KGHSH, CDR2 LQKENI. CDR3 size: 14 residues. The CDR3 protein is CASSRQGDRGEQYF. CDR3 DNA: TGTGCCAGCTCCCGACAGGGAGACCGGGGAGAGCAGTACTTC.

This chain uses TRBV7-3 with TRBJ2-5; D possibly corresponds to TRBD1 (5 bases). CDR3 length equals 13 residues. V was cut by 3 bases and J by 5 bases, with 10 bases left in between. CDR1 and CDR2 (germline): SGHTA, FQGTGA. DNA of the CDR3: TGTGCCAGCAGCTTTGGGGCCCAGGAGACCCAGTACTTC. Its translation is CASSFGAQETQYF.

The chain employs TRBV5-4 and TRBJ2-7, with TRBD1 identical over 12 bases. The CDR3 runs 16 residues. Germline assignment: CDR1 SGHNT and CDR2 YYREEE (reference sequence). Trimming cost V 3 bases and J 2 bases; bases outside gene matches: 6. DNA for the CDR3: TGTGCCAGCAGCTCAACCGGGACAGGGGGCCCCTACGAGCAGTACTTC. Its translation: CASSSTGTGGPYEQYF.

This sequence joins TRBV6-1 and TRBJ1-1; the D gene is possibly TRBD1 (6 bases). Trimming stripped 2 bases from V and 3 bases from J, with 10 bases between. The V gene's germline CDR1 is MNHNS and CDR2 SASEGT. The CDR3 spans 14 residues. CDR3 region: CASSEHRADTEAFF. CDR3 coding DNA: TGTGCCAGCAGTGAACACAGGGCTGACACTGAAGCTTTCTTT.

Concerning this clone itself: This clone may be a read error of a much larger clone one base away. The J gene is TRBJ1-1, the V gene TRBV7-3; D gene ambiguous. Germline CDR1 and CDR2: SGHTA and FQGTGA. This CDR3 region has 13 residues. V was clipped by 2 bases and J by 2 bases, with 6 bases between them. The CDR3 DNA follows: TGTGCCAGCAGCTTAGGCAGTAACACTGAAGCTTTCTTT. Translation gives CASSLGSNTEAFF. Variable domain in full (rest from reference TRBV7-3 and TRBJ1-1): GAGVSQTPSNKVTEKGKYVELRCDPISGHTALYWYRQSLGQGPEFLIYFQGTGAADDSGLPNDRFFAVRPEGSVSTLKIQRTERGDSAVYLCASSLGSNTEAFFGQGTRLTVV.

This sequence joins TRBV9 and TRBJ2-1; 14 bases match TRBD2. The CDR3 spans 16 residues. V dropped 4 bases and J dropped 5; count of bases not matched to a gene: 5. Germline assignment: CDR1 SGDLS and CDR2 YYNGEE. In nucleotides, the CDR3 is TGTGCCAGCAGCCCAGGGACTAGCGGGGGAGACAATGAGCAGTTCTTC. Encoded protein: CASSPGTSGGDNEQFF.

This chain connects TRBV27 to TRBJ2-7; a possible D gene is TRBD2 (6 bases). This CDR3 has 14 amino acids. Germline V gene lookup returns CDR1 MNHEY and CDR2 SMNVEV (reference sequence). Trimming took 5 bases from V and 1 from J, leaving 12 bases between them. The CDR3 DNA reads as TGTGCCAGCAGTCCGGGACTGGGATCCTACGAGCAGTACTTC. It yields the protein CASSPGLGSYEQYF.

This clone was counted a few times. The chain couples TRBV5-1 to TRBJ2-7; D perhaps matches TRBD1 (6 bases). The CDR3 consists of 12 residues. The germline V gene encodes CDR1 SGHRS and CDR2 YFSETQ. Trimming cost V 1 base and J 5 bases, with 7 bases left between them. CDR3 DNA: TGCGCCAGCAGCTTGACAGGGAACGAGCAGTACGTC. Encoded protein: CASSLTGNEQYV.

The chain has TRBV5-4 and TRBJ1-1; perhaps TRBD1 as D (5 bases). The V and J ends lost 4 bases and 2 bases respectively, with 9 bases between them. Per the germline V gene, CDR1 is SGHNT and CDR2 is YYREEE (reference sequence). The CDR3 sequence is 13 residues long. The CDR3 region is CASSRGVNTEAFF. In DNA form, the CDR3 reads TGTGCCAGCAGCCGGGGGGTAAACACTGAAGCTTTCTTT.

The CDR3 region has the DNA TGTGCCACCTCGGGACAGGGCGCCGGGGAGCTGTTTTTT. As protein: CATSGQGAGELFF. V usage is TRBV24-1 and J usage is TRBJ2-2; 9 bases agree with TRBD1. This CDR3 is built from 13 residues. V gave up 9 bases and J gave up 6 bases; unmatched junction bases: 4. Germline CDR1 is KGHDR and CDR2 is SFDVKD.

CDR3 protein: CASRGRGEQFF. Here the CDR3 DNA reads TGTGCCAGCAGGGGACGGGGGGAGCAGTTCTTC. The chain couples TRBV11-3 to TRBJ2-1, with a weak D call TRBD2 (6 bases). CDR3 length: 11 amino acids. V gave up 6 bases and J gave up 10 bases, with 10 bases separating them. Germline V lookup: CDR1 SGHNT, CDR2 YENEEA.